This TCR beta chain derives from a study of CD8+ T cells in alopecia areata. Study-wide background: The authors grafted skin from approximately 6-12-month-old C3H/HeJ donors with spontaneous alopecia onto approximately 6-11-week-old female C3H/HeJ mice.

Following extraction, RNA underwent reverse transcription to cDNA, which served as the sequencing template. The data were produced by immunoSEQ multiplex PCR, yet TCRdb's version contains in-frame clones alone and is incomplete. The sample shows about 19,000 clones, none of them appearing just once. Trimming removed 5 bases from V and 0 bases from J; junction bases left unmatched: 2. The germline V gene has CDR1 GKSSPN and CDR2 SITVG. This CDR3 has 13 residues. This clone was counted between two and nine times. Its target is unknown. The listed genes are named as in mouse. Read coverage stops 4 residues before the CDR3 terminus; the germline J gene supplies the remainder. Study findings and constraints: Whereas mice showed it more clearly, TCR sharing across patients was murkier, possibly because of HLA. Scalp sample sequencing also detects resident alphabeta T cells of normal skin.

Using CD4, CD8alpha, NKG2D, NKG2ACE and other markers, pooled cutaneous lymph node cells were sorted. The source material was CD8+ T cells sorted from a lymph node. The clonotype comes from a C3H/HeJ mouse with alopecia areata. Strain haplotype at MHC: H2-k. The chain joins TRBV31 to TRBJ1-1, with 8 nucleotides matching TRBD1. The CDR3 DNA, read in part, is TGTGCCTGGGCACAGGGGGCAAACACA. The encoded protein is CAWAQGANT. The entire CDR3 sequence reads CAWAQGANTEVFF.